This record covers a single TCR beta chain. Its antigen is currently not known. Base qualities are not recorded, but no much larger clone differs from it by a single base. Whole blood was collected in K2EDTA tubes by collaborating institutions according to the institutions' own protocols. Collaborator samples were shipped for TCRbeta analysis as frozen whole blood, isolated PBMCs, or DNA extracted from either sample type. The immunoSEQ Assay, a bias-controlled multiplex PCR, was used to amplify TCRbeta CDR3 regions from genomic DNA. The authors processed their data as follows. The number of nucleated cells in each sample was estimated by amplification of reference gene primers within the assay. To quantify the absolute abundance of each unique TCRbeta CDR3 rearrangement, sequence reads were collapsed and filtered. For each sample, productive Simpson clonality was calculated by taking the square root of Simpson's diversity index across productive rearrangements. The source is immuneACCESS, and TCRdb retained only in-frame sequences with V and J called. Part of the clones is not carried over; for the studies checked, unresolved V genes explain less than half of this, and the remainder is unexplained. The DNA gave D and trimming, while V, J and clone size come from that table. This sample holds more than 200,000 clones; 88% were observed only once. The ten largest clones take up 2.7% of the sample.

Clipping removes 0 bases from V and 5 bases from J, with 1 as the unmatched junction base count. Taken from the germline V gene, the CDR1 and CDR2 loops are LGHNA and YNFKEQ. The CDR3 covers 16 residues, taking in both the cysteine and the phenylalanine. Just CDR3 DNA is preserved here, 48 bases in frame from base 1. The entry originates in a study of blood T cell repertoires in COVID-19 (dated by TCRdb to 2020 to 2022). Notes on the research overall: Collaborator samples came from the United States, Italy and Spain and covered acute and convalescent phases of COVID-19. Sample metadata almost always included a de-identified subject ID, COVID-19 status, age in years and sex. The prospective study material was composed of cDNA or gDNA derived from T cells, B-cell-depleted T cells, or PBMCs. The samples were drawn from the first 160 participants of the ongoing ImmuneRACE study and from 1,254 subjects provided by 6 global collaborators. The dataset comprised deeply sampled blood TCRbeta repertoires from subjects exposed to, actively infected with, or recovered from COVID-19. Where available, HLA class I and class II types were obtained from metadata supplied by the sample provider rather than from assay-based typing. A freely available public database, intended as a resource for researchers studying the immune response to SARS-CoV-2, is where the repertoires were released. General findings and caveats noted by the study authors: How much clinical and demographic metadata was included differed by source and by participant, and the metadata was provided uncurated.

The rearranged chain carries TRBV4-2 and TRBJ2-1; the junction holds 13 bases that match TRBD2. Sequences were obtained from peripheral blood. The receptor's source is a woman in her sixties with acute or convalescent COVID-19. The DNA sequence follows: TGTGCCAGCAGCCAAGAAGGACTAGCGGGAGACAATGAGCAGTTCTTC. Its translation is CASSQEGLAGDNEQFF.